A selection of T cell receptor beta chains follows, all from one sample in a study of T cells in localized non-small cell lung cancer. Measured with immunoSEQ multiplex PCR; TCRdb has only the in-frame clones, and not every one. This sample carries tens of thousands of clones, 90% of them seen once, and the ten largest clones take roughly 2%. Sequencing was performed on peripheral blood, taken before any cancer treatment. These receptors all stem from a woman aged 35 to 75 with stage I lung adenocarcinoma. The CDR3 runs from the conserved cysteine through the conserved F or W. D genes are given only for firm matches. Clone size appears in some rows only: once, few, many, or a class for an expanded clone.

once	TRBV12-5	TRBJ1-5	TRBD1	CASGRDSPNQPQHF	TGTGCTAGTGGTCGGGACAGTCCCAATCAGCCCCAGCATTTT
NA	TRBV9	TRBJ2-3	NA	CASSVETDTQYF	TGTGCCAGCAGCGTAGAGACAGATACGCAGTATTTT
NA	TRBV4-2	TRBJ2-5	NA	CASSQRQRETQYF	TGTGCCAGCAGCCAGCGCCAGCGGGAGACCCAGTACTTC
NA	TRBV28	TRBJ2-7	TRBD1	CASSLTGGSDEQYF	TGTGCCAGCAGTTTGACAGGGGGAAGCGACGAGCAGTACTTC
NA	TRBV5-1	TRBJ1-2	NA	CASSFDSPNYGYTF	TGCGCCAGCAGCTTTGACAGCCCTAACTATGGCTACACCTTC
NA	TRBV5-4	TRBJ2-3	TRBD2	CASSFPSGGTDTQYF	TGTGCCAGCAGCTTCCCTAGCGGGGGCACAGATACGCAGTATTTT
NA	TRBV19	TRBJ2-1	TRBD2	CASSRPGLAGYNEQFF	TGTGCCAGTAGTAGACCGGGACTAGCGGGGTACAATGAGCAGTTCTTC
NA	TRBV10-3	TRBJ2-7	NA	CAISEPTLRGGEQYF	TGTGCCATCAGTGAGCCGACCCTAAGGGGGGGCGAGCAGTACTTC
NA	TRBV5-1	TRBJ2-3	NA	CASSLVGASTDTQYF	TGCGCCAGCAGCTTGGTGGGGGCTAGCACAGATACGCAGTATTTT
NA	TRBV30	TRBJ1-3	NA	CAWSAGTTDINTIYF	TGTGCCTGGAGTGCCGGGACAACGGATATCAACACCATATATTTT
NA	TRBV11-2	TRBJ1-1	TRBD1	CASSLVAWDSKPEAFF	TGTGCCAGCAGCTTAGTCGCGTGGGACAGTAAACCTGAAGCTTTCTTT
NA	TRBV19	TRBJ1-5	TRBD1	CASSITPKFGQGAGQPQHF	TGTGCCAGTAGTATAACCCCGAAATTCGGTCAGGGGGCCGGTCAGCCCCAGCATTTT
NA	TRBV7-8	TRBJ2-1	NA	CASSPARNEQFF	TGTGCCAGCAGCCCGGCACGGAATGAGCAGTTCTTC
NA	TRBV6-1	TRBJ2-1	TRBD1	CASSARTGENEQFF	TGTGCCAGCAGTGCGCGGACAGGGGAAAATGAGCAGTTCTTC
NA	TRBV5-1	TRBJ1-1	NA	CASRRDSTEAFF	TGCGCCAGCAGAAGGGACTCTACTGAAGCTTTCTTT
NA	TRBV4-1	TRBJ1-2	NA	CASSQDTGPLYGYTF	TGCGCCAGCAGCCAAGACACGGGACCGCTCTATGGCTACACCTTC
NA	TRBV18	TRBJ2-7	TRBD1	CASSPLAGTGAVLGLIYEQYF	TGTGCCAGCTCACCTCTCGCCGGGACAGGGGCCGTCCTTGGCCTAATCTACGAGCAGTACTTC
NA	TRBV19	TRBJ1-1	NA	CASSPLGIQYYTEAFF	TGTGCCAGTAGTCCCCTCGGGATCCAATATTACACTGAAGCTTTCTTT
NA	TRBV28	TRBJ2-1	NA	CASSLGGPYNEQFF	TGTGCCAGCAGTTTAGGAGGGCCTTACAATGAGCAGTTCTTC
NA	TRBV11-1	TRBJ2-1	TRBD2	CASSLLSGGPNEQFF	TGTGCCAGCAGCTTATTGAGCGGGGGACCCAATGAGCAGTTCTTC
NA	TRBV10-3	TRBJ1-5	NA	CATSGDGLNQPQHF	TGTGCCACCTCTGGGGACGGTTTAAATCAGCCCCAGCATTTT
NA	TRBV7-6	TRBJ2-1	TRBD2	CASSPLTSGARDEQFF	TGTGCCAGCAGCCCCTTGACTAGCGGGGCAAGAGATGAGCAGTTCTTC
NA	TRBV6-1	TRBJ1-4	NA	CASSVDPGGEKLFF	TGTGCCAGCAGTGTGGACCCGGGGGGTGAAAAACTGTTTTTT
NA	TRBV4-3	TRBJ2-1	NA	CASSQGSYNEQFF	TGCGCCAGCAGCCAAGGCTCCTACAATGAGCAGTTCTTC
NA	TRBV7-8	TRBJ2-7	NA	CASSLAAIFSYEQYF	TGTGCCAGCAGCTTGGCGGCCATTTTTTCCTACGAGCAGTACTTC
NA	TRBV11-3	TRBJ1-1	NA	CASSPDEWAPAFF	TGTGCCAGCAGCCCCGACGAATGGGCGCCCGCTTTCTTT
NA	TRBV28	TRBJ1-2	NA	CASSLRVSGYTF	TGTGCCAGCAGTTTGCGGGTTAGCGGCTACACCTTC
NA	TRBV9	TRBJ1-6	NA	CASSTRNSPLHF	TGTGCCAGCAGCACACGTAATTCACCCCTCCACTTT
NA	TRBV5-6	TRBJ2-5	NA	CASSSDLAAQYF	TGTGCCAGCAGCTCGGACCTCGCGGCCCAGTACTTC
NA	TRBV7-2	TRBJ2-5	TRBD2	CASSSSSGEGRGETQYF	TGTGCCAGCAGCTCCTCCTCCGGGGAGGGACGTGGGGAGACCCAGTACTTC
NA	TRBV5-1	TRBJ2-5	NA	CASSLTPARREETQYF	TGCGCCAGCAGCTTGACCCCCGCGCGCAGGGAGGAGACCCAGTACTTC
NA	TRBV7-8	TRBJ2-7	NA	CASSLARDSEQYF	TGTGCCAGCAGCTTAGCGCGGGACTCTGAGCAGTACTTC
few	TRBV5-3	TRBJ2-7	TRBD1	CARSSGQGADEQYF	TGTGCCAGAAGCTCAGGACAGGGGGCCGACGAGCAGTACTTC
NA	TRBV6-1	TRBJ1-3	NA	CASSEVMGSSGNTIYF	TGTGCCAGCAGTGAAGTGATGGGTTCCTCTGGAAACACCATATATTTT
NA	TRBV19	TRBJ1-1	NA	CASCWGRTSTEAFF	TGTGCCAGTTGTTGGGGGCGGACCAGCACTGAAGCTTTCTTT
NA	TRBV6-6	TRBJ1-2	NA	CASSSDGSYGYTF	TGTGCCAGCAGTTCCGACGGAAGCTATGGCTACACCTTC